These T cell receptor beta chains were read from a single sample in a study of blood T cells in healthy people across ages. TCRdb redid the calling of the 5' RACE reads with MiXCR, one entry per CDR3 protein. Counted here are around 620,000 distinct CDR3 sequences, 27% occurring once; the ten biggest clones make up around 20%. Input material: blood. The receptors derive from a woman aged 70-85 years in good health. The conserved cysteine and the conserved F or W are not part of the CDR3 here. The order of the fields is CDR3 protein, V gene, D gene, clone size, J gene. A D gene is named only where the DNA matches it firmly. Clone size is given for some rows only: seen once, a few or many times, or a class if the clone is expanded.

ASALWERGITGTQY,TRBV5-6,NA,NA,TRBJ2-3
ASSLKARGDEKLF,TRBV7-9,NA,NA,TRBJ1-4
ASGLGGLNYGYT,TRBV12-5,NA,few,TRBJ1-2
ASSYRALLGQETQY,TRBV7-2,NA,NA,TRBJ2-5
SARPDSPKNYGYT,TRBV20-1,NA,few,TRBJ1-2
ASSLRSGSWEQY,TRBV12-3/TRBV12-4,NA,NA,TRBJ2-5
ASSPSTGTSGNTIY,TRBV18,TRBD1,NA,TRBJ1-3
ASSPYRGSLGGYT,TRBV5-1,TRBD1,NA,TRBJ1-2
ASSGGRYQPQH,TRBV5-6,NA,few,TRBJ1-5
ANSFGPRKVYEQY,TRBV5-1,NA,few,TRBJ2-7
ASSSTGLDWETQY,TRBV9,NA,NA,TRBJ2-5
ASRNTNTGELF,TRBV6-5,NA,NA,TRBJ2-2
ASSLSPGNGEQY,TRBV11-1,NA,few,TRBJ2-7
ASSLATRALQETQY,TRBV5-1,NA,NA,TRBJ2-5
ASTSTWGGYT,TRBV6-2/TRBV6-3,NA,many,TRBJ1-2
ASSYLRTDLYGYT,TRBV12-3/TRBV12-4,NA,few,TRBJ1-2
ASSPGQGRNIQY,TRBV7-2,TRBD1,many,TRBJ2-4
ASSSTSGNNEQF,TRBV7-3,TRBD2,NA,TRBJ2-1
ASSLGGGAPETQY,TRBV5-5,NA,few,TRBJ2-5
ASSRIAGVQETQY,TRBV3-1,TRBD2,NA,TRBJ2-5
ASSVAAGDYYGYT,TRBV9,NA,NA,TRBJ1-2
SARRGLNQETQY,TRBV20-1,NA,few,TRBJ2-5
ASSLVGLLYGYT,TRBV5-4,NA,few,TRBJ1-2
AWSHDRAYEQY,TRBV30,NA,NA,TRBJ2-7
ASRKRASGSTYNEQF,TRBV21-1,NA,NA,TRBJ2-1
SASPGQGRLRETQY,TRBV20-1,TRBD1,NA,TRBJ2-5
AISEPGTSRVNEQF,TRBV10-3,TRBD2,NA,TRBJ2-1
ASSKQGLDTEAF,TRBV5-1,NA,few,TRBJ1-1
ASAFGVSGANVLT,TRBV25-1,NA,few,TRBJ2-6
ASSRLRGFKETQY,TRBV6-5,NA,NA,TRBJ2-5
ASSSSYDTEAF,TRBV7-3,NA,NA,TRBJ1-1
ASSQGRGNTEAF,TRBV7-9,NA,NA,TRBJ1-1
SARDGITGELF,TRBV20-1,NA,NA,TRBJ2-2